The entry below describes one T cell receptor beta chain. The diagnostic basis comprised clinical symptoms, serum thyroxine and TRAb, thyroid ultrasound and orbital computed tomography. The sample belongs to a study of T cells in Graves' hyperthyroidism and ophthalmopathy. RNA transcripts yielded amplified TCR beta CDR3 regions. The primer set for the first-round RT-PCR of the TCR CDR3 was HTBI. TCRdb re-analysed the multiplex PCR reads in MiXCR, keeping a single row per CDR3 protein. Of about 600,000 distinct CDR3 sequences in the sample, approximately 15% are singletons; the top ten hold around 7%. The clonotype originates from a woman under 30 with Graves' ophthalmopathy. The sample consisted of blood.

Here the CDR3 reads CASSDPYFVGGGGNLYEQYF. CDR3 nucleotide sequence: TGTGCCAGCAGTGACCCATACTTCGTCGGAGGTGGAGGGAATCTCTACGAGCAGTACTTC. The rearrangement joins TRBV25-1 to TRBJ2-7; maybe TRBD2 (6 bases). Germline-derived CDR1 and CDR2 are MGHDK and SYGVNS. The CDR3 loop spans 20 amino acids. Trimming took 3 bases from V and 3 from J, leaving 30 bases between them.